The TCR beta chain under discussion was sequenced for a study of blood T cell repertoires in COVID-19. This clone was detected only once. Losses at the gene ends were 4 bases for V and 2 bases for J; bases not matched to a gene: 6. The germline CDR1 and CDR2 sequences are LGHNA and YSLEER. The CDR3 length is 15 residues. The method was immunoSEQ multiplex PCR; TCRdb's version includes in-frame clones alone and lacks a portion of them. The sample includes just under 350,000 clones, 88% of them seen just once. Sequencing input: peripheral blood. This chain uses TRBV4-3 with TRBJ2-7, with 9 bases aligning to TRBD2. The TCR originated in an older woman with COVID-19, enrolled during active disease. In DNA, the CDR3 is TGCGCCAGCAGCCTGGGTGCTAGCGGGGCCTACGAGCAGTACTTC. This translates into CASSLGASGAYEQYF.